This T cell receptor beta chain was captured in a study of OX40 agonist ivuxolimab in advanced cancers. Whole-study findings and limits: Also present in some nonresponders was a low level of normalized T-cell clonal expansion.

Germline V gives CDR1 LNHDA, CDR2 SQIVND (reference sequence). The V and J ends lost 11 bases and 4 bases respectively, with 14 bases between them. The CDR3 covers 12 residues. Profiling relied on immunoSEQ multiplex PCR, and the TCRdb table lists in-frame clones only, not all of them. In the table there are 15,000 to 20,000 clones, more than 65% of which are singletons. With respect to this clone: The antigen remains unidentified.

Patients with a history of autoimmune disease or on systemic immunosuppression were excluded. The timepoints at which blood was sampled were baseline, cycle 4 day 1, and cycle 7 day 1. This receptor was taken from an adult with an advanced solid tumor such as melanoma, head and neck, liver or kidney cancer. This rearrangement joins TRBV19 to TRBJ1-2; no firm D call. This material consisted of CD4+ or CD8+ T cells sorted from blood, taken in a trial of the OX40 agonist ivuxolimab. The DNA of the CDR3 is TGTGCCGTTTATAAGGGCGTCTATGGCTACACCTTC. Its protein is CAVYKGVYGYTF.